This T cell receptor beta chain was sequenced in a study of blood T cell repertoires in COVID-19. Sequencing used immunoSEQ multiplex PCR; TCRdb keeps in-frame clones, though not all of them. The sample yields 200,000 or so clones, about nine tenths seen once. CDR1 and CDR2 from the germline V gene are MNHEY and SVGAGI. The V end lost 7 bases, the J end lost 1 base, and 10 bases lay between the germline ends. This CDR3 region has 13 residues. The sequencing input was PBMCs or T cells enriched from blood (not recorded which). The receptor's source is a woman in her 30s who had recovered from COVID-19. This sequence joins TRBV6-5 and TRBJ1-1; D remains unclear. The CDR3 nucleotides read TGTGCCAGCAAAAGCCTATCGAACACTGAAGCTTTCTTT. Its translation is CASKSLSNTEAFF.